A single sample gave rise to the 6 T cell receptor beta chains below, sequenced in a study of shared clonotypes between healthy human individuals. TCRdb's copy holds only in-frame clones and misses some; the assay was immunoSEQ multiplex PCR. The sample carries 730,000 or so clones, more than 70% recorded once. Sequenced input: memory CD4+ T cells sorted from blood. Subset reported: CD45RA-negative fraction. These receptor sequences come from a woman aged 30 to 39 in good health.

The chain has TRBV6-5 and TRBJ1-5; the D is unclear. This CDR3 spans 14 amino acids. Germline V CDR1 and CDR2: MNHEY, SVGAGI. With 6 bases removed from V and 7 bases from J, the gap between germline ends came to 16 bases. The CDR3 sequence: CASSQTRGPQPQHF. As DNA, the CDR3 is TGTGCCAGCAGCCAAACCAGAGGTCCCCAGCCCCAGCATTTT.

This chain uses TRBV5-1 with TRBJ1-2; 8 positions agree with TRBD1. This CDR3 has 14 amino acids. After removal of 4 bases from V and 7 bases from J, the junction contained 9 bases not matched to a gene. Per the germline V gene, CDR1 is SGHRS and CDR2 is YFSETQ. CDR3: CASSVDRGPFGYTF. The CDR3 DNA reads TGCGCCAGCAGCGTCGACAGGGGTCCTTTTGGCTACACCTTC.

The genes are TRBV19 and TRBJ1-1; D remains unclear. Germline CDR1 is LNHDA and CDR2 is SQIVND (reference sequence). This CDR3 has 12 residues. Trimming removed 7 bases from V and 3 bases from J, with 9 bases in between. The CDR3 loop is CASTGWDTEAFF. The DNA for the CDR3 is TGTGCCAGTACGGGGTGGGACACTGAAGCTTTCTTT.

The chain joins TRBV5-1 to TRBJ1-3; tentatively, D is TRBD1 (6 bases). Germline V gene sequence: CDR1 SGHRS, CDR2 YFSETQ. The V gene lost 1 base and the J gene lost 3 bases, with 11 bases spanning the gap. The CDR3 is 15 amino acids. The CDR3 nucleotides are TGCGCCAGCAGCTTGTCTCCAGGGGTTGGAAACACCATATATTTT. Translating it yields CASSLSPGVGNTIYF.

The rearrangement links TRBV5-4 to TRBJ2-7; TRBD2 matches at 7 bases. The CDR3 has 15 amino acids. Looked up from germline, CDR1 is SGHNT and CDR2 is YYREEE (reference sequence). Trimming cost V 4 bases and J 4 bases; bases outside gene matches: 11. In DNA form, the CDR3 reads TGTGCCAGCAGCGAGAAGGTCCGGGGGGTATACGAGCAGTACTTC. Translated, it gives CASSEKVRGVYEQYF.

This clone was found many times. The chain is built from TRBV2 and TRBJ1-1; TRBD1 matches at 7 bases. The junction had 3 bases not matched to a gene; V was cut back by 8 bases and J by 0 bases. The CDR3 consists of 13 residues. Germline lookup yields CDR1 SNHLY and CDR2 FYNNEI. For the CDR3, the DNA is TGTGCCAGCTCCGGGACAGTGAACACTGAAGCTTTCTTT. It is translated as CASSGTVNTEAFF.